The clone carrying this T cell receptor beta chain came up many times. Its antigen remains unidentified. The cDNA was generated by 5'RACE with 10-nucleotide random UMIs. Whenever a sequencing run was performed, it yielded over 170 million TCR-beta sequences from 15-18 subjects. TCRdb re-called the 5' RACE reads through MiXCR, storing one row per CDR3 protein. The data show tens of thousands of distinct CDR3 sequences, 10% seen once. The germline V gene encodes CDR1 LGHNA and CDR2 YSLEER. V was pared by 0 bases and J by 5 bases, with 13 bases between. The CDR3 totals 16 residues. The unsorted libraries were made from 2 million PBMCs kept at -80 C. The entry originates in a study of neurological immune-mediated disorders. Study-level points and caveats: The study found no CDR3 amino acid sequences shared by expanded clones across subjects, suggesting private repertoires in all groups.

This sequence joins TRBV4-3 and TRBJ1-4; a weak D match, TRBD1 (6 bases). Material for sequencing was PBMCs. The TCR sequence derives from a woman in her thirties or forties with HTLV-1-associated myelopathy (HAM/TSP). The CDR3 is CASSQDTTGKNEKLFF. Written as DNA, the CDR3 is TGCGCCAGCAGCCAAGATACTACAGGGAAAAATGAAAAACTGTTTTTT.